The T cell receptor (beta chain) under discussion was sequenced for a study of blood T cells in healthy people across ages. Study results and limitations: Diversity estimated from one million T cells was considered an underestimate. As age increased, TCR beta diversity per million T cells fell in a roughly linear fashion.

This clonotype was found many times. Its target is not known. Russia was home to the donors, healthy Caucasian individuals aged roughly 6 to 90. The V segment lost 3 bases and the J segment 1 base; nucleotides outside the gene matches: 8. The germline CDR1 and CDR2 sequences are DFQATT and SNEGSKA (reference sequence). CDR3 length: 15 amino acids. The second PCR ran about 6 to 12 cycles with a sample-barcoded 5' primer and J-beta primers. The study obtained at least 3 million CDR3-containing paired-end reads from every sample. TCRdb reanalysed the 5' RACE reads using MiXCR and keeps one entry per CDR3 protein. Of roughly 650,000 distinct CDR3 sequences in the sample, roughly 32% were seen once.

Sequenced sample: blood. This chain uses TRBV20-1 with TRBJ1-1; 7 bases line up with TRBD1. This TCR was recovered from an elderly woman in good health. CDR3 region: CSASAWTGENTEAFF. CDR3 nucleotides: TGCAGTGCTAGCGCTTGGACAGGAGAGAACACTGAAGCTTTCTTT.